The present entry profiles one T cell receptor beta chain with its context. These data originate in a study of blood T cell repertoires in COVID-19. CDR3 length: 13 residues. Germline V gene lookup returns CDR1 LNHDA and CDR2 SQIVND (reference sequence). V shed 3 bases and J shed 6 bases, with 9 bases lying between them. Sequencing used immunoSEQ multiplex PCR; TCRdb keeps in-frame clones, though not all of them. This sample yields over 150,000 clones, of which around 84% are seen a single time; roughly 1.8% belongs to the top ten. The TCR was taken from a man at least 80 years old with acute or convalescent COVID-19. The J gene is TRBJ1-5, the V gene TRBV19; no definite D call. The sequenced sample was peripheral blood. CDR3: CASSIGERQPQHF. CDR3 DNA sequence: TGTGCCAGTAGTATCGGAGAGCGTCAGCCCCAGCATTTT.